This T cell receptor beta chain derives from a study of cytomegalovirus exposure and HLA in healthy donors. Overall study results and limits: In a later analysis, donors in an Asian-associated ancestry cluster reportedly had fewer N-insertions in productive TCRs than the cohort mean. Across all donors, roughly uniform sequencing depth was an assumption of the presence/absence analyses. Across HLA loci, a later analysis found differing TCR association rates, with DRB1 most and HLA-C fewest.

Regarding this clone: Antigen specificity is unknown. An end of the junction differs from the germline gene, which may be a read error.

In the PCR, 60 Vbeta and 13 Jbeta primers were used. Data came from immunoSEQ multiplex PCR; TCRdb stores just in-frame clones and leaves some out. The data show some 99,000 clones, around three quarters seen once. This CDR3 has 11 residues. Germline V gives CDR1 MNHEY, CDR2 SMNVEV (reference sequence). This receptor was taken from a man aged 40-55 years in good health and CMV-seronegative. The chain carries TRBV27 and TRBJ1-1; D is ambiguous. The sample consisted of PBMCs. DNA of the CDR3: TGTGCCAGCGGTCCGGGTACACTACTTTCCTTT. Amino acids: CASGPGTLLSF.